The next 10 T cell receptor beta chains were all read from a single sample in a study of cytomegalovirus exposure and HLA in healthy donors. The PCR ran on 60 Vbeta and 13 Jbeta primers. Clones were sequenced by immunoSEQ multiplex PCR, and TCRdb holds only the in-frame ones, with some missing. The sample has 100,000 to 120,000 clones, around 76% seen once. What was sequenced was PBMCs. The receptors shown here come from a man aged 35-49 years in good health and CMV-seropositive.

V and J are TRBV11-3 and TRBJ2-5; 13 bases match TRBD2. This CDR3 is 16 amino acids long. Unmatched junction bases numbered 6, after V lost 3 bases and J lost 5 bases. The germline V gene encodes CDR1 SGHNT and CDR2 YENEEA. This chain's CDR3 is CASSFGLAGAEETQYF. The CDR3 DNA follows: TGTGCCAGCAGCTTCGGACTAGCGGGAGCGGAGGAGACCCAGTACTTC.

V and J are TRBV18 and TRBJ1-2; the D gene is possibly TRBD1 (5 bases). The CDR3 is 15 amino acids. V lost 3 bases and J lost 8, with 19 bases in between. Germline CDR1 KGHSH, CDR2 LQKENI. The CDR3 coding sequence is TGTGCCAGCTCACCTAACCCGAAAGGGGATTACGGCTACACCTTC. Amino acids: CASSPNPKGDYGYTF.

This chain links TRBV25-1 with TRBJ1-3; D may be TRBD1 (5 bases). Trimming cost V 1 base and J 4 bases, with 17 bases left between them. CDR1 and CDR2 from the germline V gene are MGHDK and SYGVNS. The CDR3 is made up of 17 amino acids. CDR3 nucleotides: TGTGCCAGCAGTGAATGGAGTGGGGCGGCAGGCGGAAACACCATATATTTT. Translation: CASSEWSGAAGGNTIYF.

As to this clone: Other DNA variants within this sample encode the same CDR3. CDR3: CASSVGTSGYNEQFF. CDR3 nucleotide sequence: TGTGCCAGCAGCGTAGGGACTAGCGGGTACAATGAGCAGTTCTTC. This chain connects TRBV9 to TRBJ2-1, with 11 bases fitting TRBD2. CDR3 length: 15 amino acids. Losses at the gene ends were 0 bases for V and 4 bases for J; bases not matched to a gene: 0. The germline gives CDR1 SGDLS, CDR2 YYNGEE.

This chain connects TRBV7-2 to TRBJ2-1; TRBD2 matches 9 bases. Germline CDR1 SGHTA, CDR2 FQGNSA. The CDR3 is made up of 16 amino acids. V trimming: 1 base; J trimming: 8 bases; junction bases outside the gene matches: 9. In DNA form, the CDR3 reads TGTGCCAGCAGCTTAGGGTTGCGGGGGGGCCGGGATGAGCAGTTCTTC. Translating it yields CASSLGLRGGRDEQFF.

J is TRBJ1-3 and V is TRBV7-2, with no clear D. CDR1 and CDR2 (germline): SGHTA, FQGNSA. The CDR3 spans 15 residues. Trimming shortened V by 5 bases and J by 1 base, and 12 bases separated the two germline ends. In DNA, the CDR3 is TGTGCCAGCAGCCCAGGTCGTGGATCTGGAAACACCATATATTTT. It yields the protein CASSPGRGSGNTIYF.

This chain joins TRBV6-6 and TRBJ1-4; TRBD1 agrees at 7 bases. Trimming removed 4 bases from V and 5 bases from J; junction bases left unmatched: 10. Germline V CDR1 and CDR2: MNHNY, SVGAGI (reference sequence). This CDR3 is built from 16 residues. DNA for the CDR3: TGTGCCAGCAGTTCCGCCCTTGGGACAGAAAATGAAAAACTGTTTTTT. Protein: CASSSALGTENEKLFF.

This clone was seen once. The gene calls are TRBV13 and TRBJ2-1, with 7 bases matching TRBD2. The V and J ends lost 1 base and 6 bases, in that order; junction bases with no gene match: 3. This CDR3 spans 14 amino acids. Germline loops: CDR1 PRHDT, CDR2 FYEKMQ (reference sequence). As DNA, the CDR3 is TGTGCCAGCAGCTTAGCGGGGGAGGGCAATGAGCAGTTCTTC. It specifies CASSLAGEGNEQFF.

This CDR3 reads CASSPGLYTGELFF. The CDR3, as DNA: TGTGCCAGCAGCCCGGGACTTTACACCGGGGAGCTGTTTTTT. The genes are TRBV5-5 and TRBJ2-2, with TRBD2 as a possible D gene (6 bases). CDR3 length: 14 amino acids. Germline lookup yields CDR1 SGHKS and CDR2 YYEKEE (reference sequence). Trimming pared 4 bases from V and 3 bases from J, leaving 10 bases between.

This chain joins TRBV11-1 and TRBJ2-7, with 12 nucleotides matching TRBD1. The CDR3 consists of 18 residues. The trim removed 2 bases at V and 3 bases at J, leaving 11 bases unmatched. The V gene's germline CDR1 is SGHAT and CDR2 FQDESV (reference sequence). CDR3 region: CASSLSGTGGQYIYEQYF. Here the CDR3 DNA reads TGTGCCAGCAGCTTATCCGGGACAGGGGGCCAATACATCTACGAGCAGTACTTC.